These 8 T cell receptor beta chains originate from one sample sequenced in a study of CD8+CD57+ T cells in acquired aplastic anemia. It was patients with CD8+CD57+ cell expansion by flow cytometry who were chosen for sequencing. CDR3 and TCR beta VDJ profiling relied on genomic DNA as the template. Using its own MiXCR run on the reads, TCRdb lists one record per CDR3 protein. The sample lists under 500,000 distinct CDR3 sequences, 25% to 40% occurring once. The specimen sequenced was sorted CD4+, CD8+, or CD8+CD57+ T cells (not recorded which) from PBMCs. The receptors were gathered from a human donor with aplastic anemia.

The rearrangement joins TRBV7-9 to TRBJ1-1; 9 bases align to TRBD1. The CDR3 runs 15 residues. Germline values: CDR1 SEHNR, CDR2 FQNEAQ (reference sequence). With V trimmed by 5 bases and J by 2 bases, 6 bases remained unmatched. CDR3 sequence reads: CASSPQGARNTEAFF. CDR3 DNA sequence: TGTGCCAGCAGCCCACAGGGGGCAAGAAACACTGAAGCTTTCTTT. The full variable domain, completed using reference TRBV7-9 and TRBJ1-1, is DTGVSQNPRHKITKRGQNVTFRCDPISEHNRLYWYRQTLGQGPEFLTYFQNEAQLEKSRLLSDRFSAERPKGSFSTLEIQRTEQGDSAMYLCASSPQGARNTEAFFGQGTRLTVV.

This sequence joins TRBV25-1 and TRBJ1-5, with a possible D match to TRBD1 (5 bases). V lost 1 base and J lost 1, with 14 bases in between. The CDR3 consists of 17 residues. The germline CDR1 and CDR2 sequences are MGHDK and SYGVNS. CDR3 nucleotides: TGTGCCAGCAGTGAATTTCTCGGAGGGACCAGCAATCAGCCCCAGCATTTT. Translation gives CASSEFLGGTSNQPQHF.

The chain has TRBV6-5 and TRBJ2-1, with D tentatively TRBD1 (5 bases). Germline CDR1 MNHEY, CDR2 SVGAGI. Deletions cut 2 bases from V and 1 base from J, with 6 bases between. The CDR3 runs to 14 residues. CDR3 residues: CASSYRGSYNEQFF. The CDR3 DNA sequence: TGTGCCAGCAGTTACAGGGGATCCTACAATGAGCAGTTCTTC.

The chain combines TRBV9 with TRBJ2-5; 7 nucleotides match TRBD2. CDR3 length: 14 residues. The V segment lost 0 bases and the J segment 3 bases; nucleotides outside the gene matches: 2. Germline assignment: CDR1 SGDLS and CDR2 YYNGEE. The CDR3 coding sequence is TGTGCCAGCAGCGTAGGAGCGGGAAAAGAGACCCAGTACTTC. Amino acids: CASSVGAGKETQYF.

The rearrangement uses TRBV4-2 and TRBJ1-3, with D tentatively TRBD1 (6 bases). Trimming stripped 1 base from V and 2 bases from J, with 12 bases between. The CDR3 is 16 residues long. From germline, CDR1 is LGHNA and CDR2 YNFKEQ. CDR3 region: CASSQGGTWAGNTIYF. The CDR3 coding sequence is TGTGCCAGCAGCCAAGGCGGGACATGGGCTGGAAACACCATATATTTT.

This clonotype was detected ten times or more. The chain carries TRBV20-1 and TRBJ1-2; 11 nucleotides line up with TRBD1. The V gene's germline CDR1 is DFQATT and CDR2 SNEGSKA (reference sequence). This CDR3 region has 15 residues. With V trimmed by 6 bases and J by 5 bases, 11 bases remained unmatched. CDR3 residues: CSAATGTGGAYGYTF. The CDR3 nucleotides are TGCAGTGCCGCGACCGGGACAGGGGGTGCGTATGGCTACACCTTC.

Note on this clonotype: An end of the junction does not agree with germline; a read error may underlie this. The chain uses TRBV5-4 and TRBJ1-5; D uncertain. CDR1 is SGHNT, CDR2 YYREEE, per germline (reference sequence). CDR3 length: 14 residues. CDR3: CASSMDPSDQPQHF. CDR3 nucleotides: TGTGCCAGCAGCATGGACCCTAGCGATCAGCCCCAGCATTTT.

CDR3: CASSYGTRSDGYTF. CDR3 nucleotides: TGTGCCAGCAGTTACGGGACCAGGAGCGATGGCTACACCTTC. The J gene is TRBJ1-2, the V gene TRBV6-5, with TRBD1 as a possible D gene (5 bases). Germline assignment: CDR1 MNHEY and CDR2 SVGAGI. V gave up 2 bases and J gave up 6 bases, with 13 bases separating them. The CDR3 consists of 14 residues.